Below, 12 T cell receptor beta chains from the same sample are listed, as sequenced in a study of blood T cell repertoires in COVID-19. Sequenced by immunoSEQ multiplex PCR; TCRdb stores in-frame clones only, minus some. The table shows 150,000 or so clones, with more than 85% occurring only once. Sequencing input: peripheral blood. These receptors all come from a man between 45 and 60 years old with acute or convalescent COVID-19.

This clone came up once. The chain employs TRBV28 and TRBJ1-5; D gene unclear. V lost 5 bases and J lost 6, with 5 bases in between. The CDR3 is 11 residues long. Germline CDR1 MDHEN, CDR2 SYDVKM. CDR3 in amino acids: CASSGSQPQHF. In nucleotides, the CDR3 is TGTGCCAGCAGTGGCAGTCAGCCCCAGCATTTT.

The V gene is TRBV7-6, the J gene TRBJ1-1, with 8 bases aligning to TRBD1. The CDR3 has 20 residues. The germline gives CDR1 SGHVS, CDR2 FNYEAQ. Trimming removed 1 base from V and 0 bases from J; junction bases left unmatched: 16. The CDR3 DNA follows: TGTGCCAGCAGCTTAGGCCCTGGGCAGGGGGCGGGATGGATGAACACTGAAGCTTTCTTT. It codes for CASSLGPGQGAGWMNTEAFF. Drawing the rest from reference TRBV7-6 and TRBJ1-1, the complete variable domain is GAGVSQSPRYKVTKRGQDVALRCDPISGHVSLYWYRQALGQGPEFLTYFNYEAQQDKSGLPNDRFSAERPEGSISTLTIQRTEQRDSAMYRCASSLGPGQGAGWMNTEAFFGQGTRLTVV.

This clone was seen once. V gene TRBV27 combines with J gene TRBJ1-1; 7 positions match TRBD1. The CDR3 spans 13 residues. The V gene's germline CDR1 is MNHEY and CDR2 SMNVEV (reference sequence). Germline trimming cut 7 bases from V and 1 base from J; bases unmatched to any gene: 3. CDR3 region: CASTDRANTEAFF. In nucleotides, the CDR3 is TGTGCCAGCACCGACAGGGCGAACACTGAAGCTTTCTTT.

The chain has TRBV27 and TRBJ2-7; 11 positions match TRBD2. From germline, CDR1 is MNHEY and CDR2 SMNVEV (reference sequence). V trimming: 6 bases; J trimming: 2 bases; junction bases outside the gene matches: 3. This CDR3 contains 14 residues. As DNA, the CDR3 is TGTGCCAGCAGACGACTAGCGGGGACCTACGAGCAGTACTTC. Translation gives CASRRLAGTYEQYF.

This chain joins TRBV30 and TRBJ1-2; 10 bases line up with TRBD1. With 7 bases clipped from V and 2 bases from J, the junction kept 7 bases outside the gene matches. Germline V lookup: CDR1 GTSNPN, CDR2 SVGIG (reference sequence). The CDR3 sequence is 14 residues long. The CDR3 DNA reads as TGTGCCTCGTCCGGGGGACAGGGGAACTATGGCTACACCTTC. Protein product: CASSGGQGNYGYTF.

The gene calls are TRBV10-3 and TRBJ2-1, with 11 nucleotides matching TRBD2. There are 18 residues in the CDR3. The ends lost 0 bases at V and 10 bases at J; junction bases unmatched: 14. From germline, CDR1 is ENHRY and CDR2 SYGVKD. The CDR3: CAISESSSGRMGMREQFF. In DNA, the CDR3 is TGTGCCATCAGTGAGTCTTCTAGCGGGAGGATGGGAATGAGAGAGCAGTTCTTC.

This clone was detected only a few times. The chain recombines TRBV12-3 or TRBV12-4 with TRBJ1-5, with D tentatively TRBD1 (5 bases). Between the trimmed V and J ends, which lost 6 bases and 8 bases, there was a span of 8 bases. This CDR3 comprises 11 residues. This CDR3 reads CASSQGEPQHF. In DNA, the CDR3 is TGTGCCAGCAGCCAAGGGGAGCCCCAGCATTTT.

J is TRBJ1-6 and V is TRBV5-1; possible D gene TRBD1, 5 bases. Germline values: CDR1 SGHRS, CDR2 YFSETQ. The CDR3 runs to 16 residues. With 0 bases removed from V and 9 bases from J, the gap between germline ends came to 16 bases. CDR3 loop: CASSLEAGLGGSPLHF. As DNA, the CDR3 is TGCGCCAGCAGCTTGGAGGCAGGGCTAGGTGGTTCACCCCTCCACTTT.

This chain uses TRBV5-4 with TRBJ2-5; 8 bases match TRBD2. CDR3 length: 15 amino acids. The J segment lost 2 bases and the V segment lost 0 bases, leaving 3 bases of the junction unmatched. The germline V gene has CDR1 SGHNT and CDR2 YYREEE (reference sequence). CDR3 loop: CASSLEIAGQETQYF. The CDR3 DNA reads as TGTGCCAGCAGCTTGGAAATAGCGGGACAAGAGACCCAGTACTTC.

The J gene is TRBJ1-4, the V gene TRBV28; TRBD1 might be the D (6 bases). Trimming shortened V by 4 bases and J by 4 bases, and 13 bases separated the two germline ends. Germline CDR1 and CDR2: MDHEN and SYDVKM. This CDR3 has 15 residues. The CDR3 region is CASSSAGAGNEKLFF. In nucleotides, the CDR3 is TGTGCCAGCAGTTCCGCGGGGGCCGGTAATGAAAAACTGTTTTTT.

V usage is TRBV19 and J usage is TRBJ2-3, with D possibly being TRBD1 (6 bases). Germline CDR1 is LNHDA and CDR2 is SQIVND (reference sequence). The V end lost 7 bases, the J end lost 0 bases, and 14 bases lay between the germline ends. The CDR3 totals 15 residues. The CDR3 DNA reads TGTGCCAGTAAAGGTGGGGGCCGGAGCACAGATACGCAGTATTTT. It is translated as CASKGGGRSTDTQYF.

The V and J genes are TRBV7-6 and TRBJ1-2; 8 bases are a match to TRBD1. This CDR3 has 12 amino acids. The V gene end was trimmed by 5 bases and the J gene end by 6 bases; junction bases not matched to a gene: 2. Germline V CDR1 and CDR2: SGHVS, FNYEAQ. The CDR3 loop reads CASSPGGDGYTF. The CDR3 DNA is TGTGCCAGCAGCCCAGGGGGCGATGGCTACACCTTC.